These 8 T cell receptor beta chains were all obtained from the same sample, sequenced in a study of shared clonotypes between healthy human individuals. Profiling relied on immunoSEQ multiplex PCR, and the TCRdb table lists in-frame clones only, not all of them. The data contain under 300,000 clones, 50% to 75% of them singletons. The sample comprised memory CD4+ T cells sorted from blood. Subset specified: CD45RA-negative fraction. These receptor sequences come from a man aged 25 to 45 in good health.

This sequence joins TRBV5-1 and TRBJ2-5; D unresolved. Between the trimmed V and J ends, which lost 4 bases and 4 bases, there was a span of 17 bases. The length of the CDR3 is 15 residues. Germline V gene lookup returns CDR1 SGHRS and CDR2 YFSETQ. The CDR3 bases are TGCGCCAGCAGCCAAGCCCTGCTCTCCGGAGAGACCCAGTACTTC. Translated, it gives CASSQALLSGETQYF.

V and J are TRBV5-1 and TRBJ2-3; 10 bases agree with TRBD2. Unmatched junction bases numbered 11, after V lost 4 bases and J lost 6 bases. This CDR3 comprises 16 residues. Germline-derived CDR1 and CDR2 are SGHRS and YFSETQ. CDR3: CASSGQELLAGDTQYF. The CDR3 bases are TGCGCCAGCAGCGGACAGGAGTTACTAGCGGGGGATACGCAGTATTTT. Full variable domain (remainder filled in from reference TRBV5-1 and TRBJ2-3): KAGVTQTPRYLIKTRGQQVTLSCSPISGHRSVSWYQQTPGQGLQFLFEYFSETQRNKGNFPGRFSGRQFSNSRSEMNVSTLELGDSALYLCASSGQELLAGDTQYFGPGTRLTVL.

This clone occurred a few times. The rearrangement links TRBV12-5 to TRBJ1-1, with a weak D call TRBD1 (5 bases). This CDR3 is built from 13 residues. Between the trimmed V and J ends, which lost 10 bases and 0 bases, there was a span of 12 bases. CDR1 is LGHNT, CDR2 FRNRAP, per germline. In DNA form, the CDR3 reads TGTGCTACGTCCGGGGGAATGAACACTGAAGCTTTCTTT. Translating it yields CATSGGMNTEAFF.

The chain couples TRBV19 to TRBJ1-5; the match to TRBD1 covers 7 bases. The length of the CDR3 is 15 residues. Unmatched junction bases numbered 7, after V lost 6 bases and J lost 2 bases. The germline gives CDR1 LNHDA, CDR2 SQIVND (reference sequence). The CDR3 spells CASSIETGRNQPQHF. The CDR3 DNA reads TGTGCCAGTAGCATTGAGACAGGGCGCAATCAGCCCCAGCATTTT. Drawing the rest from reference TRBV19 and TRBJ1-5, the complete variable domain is DGGITQSPKYLFRKEGQNVTLSCEQNLNHDAMYWYRQDPGQGLRLIYYSQIVNDFQKGDIAEGYSVSREKKESFPLTVTSAQKNPTAFYLCASSIETGRNQPQHFGDGTRLSIL.

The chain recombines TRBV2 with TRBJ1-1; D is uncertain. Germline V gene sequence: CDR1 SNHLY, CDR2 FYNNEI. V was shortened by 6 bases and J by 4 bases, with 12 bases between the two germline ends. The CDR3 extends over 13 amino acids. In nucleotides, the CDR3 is TGTGCCAGCAGCGATCCTTTATCCACTGAAGCTTTCTTT. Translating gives CASSDPLSTEAFF.

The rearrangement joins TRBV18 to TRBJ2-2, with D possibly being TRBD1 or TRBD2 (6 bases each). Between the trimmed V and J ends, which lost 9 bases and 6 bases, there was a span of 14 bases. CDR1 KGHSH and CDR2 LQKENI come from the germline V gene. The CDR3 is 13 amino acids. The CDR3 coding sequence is TGTGCCAGTTTCACCGGGGGCGCCGGGGAGCTGTTTTTT. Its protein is CASFTGGAGELFF.

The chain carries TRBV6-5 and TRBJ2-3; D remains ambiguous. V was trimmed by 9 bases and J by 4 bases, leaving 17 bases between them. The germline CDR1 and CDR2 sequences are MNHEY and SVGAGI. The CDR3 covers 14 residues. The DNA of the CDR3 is TGTGCCAGTGGCCGGGCTCTTTGGTCAGATACGCAGTATTTT. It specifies CASGRALWSDTQYF.

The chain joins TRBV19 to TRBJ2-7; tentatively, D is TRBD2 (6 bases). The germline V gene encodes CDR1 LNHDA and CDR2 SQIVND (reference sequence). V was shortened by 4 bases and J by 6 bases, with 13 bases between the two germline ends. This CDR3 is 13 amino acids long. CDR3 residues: CASSNRLEGEQYF. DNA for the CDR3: TGTGCCAGTAGTAACCGACTAGAGGGCGAGCAGTACTTC.